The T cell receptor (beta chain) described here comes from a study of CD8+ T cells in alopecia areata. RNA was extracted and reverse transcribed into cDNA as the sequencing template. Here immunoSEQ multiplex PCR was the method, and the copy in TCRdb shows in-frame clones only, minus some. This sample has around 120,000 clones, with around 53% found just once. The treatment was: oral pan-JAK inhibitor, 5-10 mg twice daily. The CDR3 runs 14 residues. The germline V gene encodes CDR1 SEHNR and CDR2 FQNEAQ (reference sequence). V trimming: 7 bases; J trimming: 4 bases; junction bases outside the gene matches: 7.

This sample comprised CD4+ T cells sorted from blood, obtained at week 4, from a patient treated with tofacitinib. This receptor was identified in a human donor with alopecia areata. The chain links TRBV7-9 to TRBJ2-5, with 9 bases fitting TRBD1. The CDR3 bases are TGTGCCAGCACCCTTTCACAGGGGGCAGAGACCCAGTACTTC. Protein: CASTLSQGAETQYF.